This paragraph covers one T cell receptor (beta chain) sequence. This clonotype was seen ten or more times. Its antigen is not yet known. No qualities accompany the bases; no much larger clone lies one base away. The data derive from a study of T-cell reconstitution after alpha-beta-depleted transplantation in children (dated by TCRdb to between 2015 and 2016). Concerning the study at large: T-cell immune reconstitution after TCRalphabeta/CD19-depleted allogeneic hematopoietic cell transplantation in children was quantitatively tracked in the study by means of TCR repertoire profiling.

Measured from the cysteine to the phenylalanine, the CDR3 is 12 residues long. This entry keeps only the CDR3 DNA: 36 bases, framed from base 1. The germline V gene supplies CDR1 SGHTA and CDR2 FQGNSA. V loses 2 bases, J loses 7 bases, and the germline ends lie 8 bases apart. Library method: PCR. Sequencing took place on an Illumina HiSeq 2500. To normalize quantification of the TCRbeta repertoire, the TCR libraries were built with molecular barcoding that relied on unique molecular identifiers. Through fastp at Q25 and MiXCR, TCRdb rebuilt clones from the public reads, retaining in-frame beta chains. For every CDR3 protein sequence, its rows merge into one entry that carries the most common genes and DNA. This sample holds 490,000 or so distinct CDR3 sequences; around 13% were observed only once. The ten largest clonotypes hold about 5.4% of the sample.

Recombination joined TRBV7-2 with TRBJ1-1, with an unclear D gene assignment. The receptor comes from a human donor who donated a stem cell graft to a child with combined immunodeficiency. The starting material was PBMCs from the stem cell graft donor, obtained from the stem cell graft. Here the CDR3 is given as CASSLRAVEAFF. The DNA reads TGTGCCAGCAGCTTAAGGGCAGTTGAAGCTTTCTTT. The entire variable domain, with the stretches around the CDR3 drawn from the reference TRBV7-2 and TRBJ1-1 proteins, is GAGVSQSPSNKVTEKGKDVELRCDPISGHTALYWYRQSLGQGLEFLIYFQGNSAPDKSGLPSDRFSAERTGGSVSTLTIQRTQQEDSAVYLCASSLRAVEAFFGQGTRLTVV.